This T cell receptor (beta chain) was recorded in a study of memory CD4+ T cells and cytomegalovirus serostatus. Single viable CD3+CD4+CD8-CD45RO+ cells were sorted as the memory CD4+ T cells. Serum IgG to CMV pp150, pp28, p38 and p52 defined serostatus. TCRdb's table, derived via immunoSEQ multiplex PCR, lists solely in-frame clones and lacks some. The data contain 25,000 to 35,000 clones, about four fifths of them singletons. In germline, CDR1 is LGHNA, CDR2 YSLEER. The ends were cut back, 0 bases at V and 5 bases at J, with 17 bases in the middle. This CDR3 spans 17 amino acids. The chain carries TRBV4-3 and TRBJ2-1; no clear D. The sample consisted of memory CD4+ T cells from blood. This TCR derives from an adult in good health and CMV-seronegative. The CDR3 protein is CASSQDIPARRNNEQFF. The DNA of the CDR3 is TGCGCCAGCAGCCAAGATATCCCGGCCAGGCGCAACAATGAGCAGTTCTTC.